These 18 T cell receptor beta chains came from one sample sequenced in a study of Graves' ophthalmopathy and Graves' hyperthyroidism. Scientists amplified the TCR beta CDR3 regions from RNA transcripts. The workflow started with a first-round RT-PCR run with HTBI primers and then moved on to a second-round multiplex PCR. TCRdb recomputed calls from the multiplex PCR reads with MiXCR, one row per CDR3 protein. The repertoire holds about 620,000 distinct CDR3 sequences, with about 20% as singletons. What was sequenced was peripheral blood. The receptors here all came from a woman aged 18-29 years with stable Graves' hyperthyroidism. Some clones in this sample may be carry-over from other donors' samples.

Ten or more counts support this clonotype. This chain links TRBV20-1 with TRBJ2-5, with TRBD1 identical over 7 bases. Germline assignment: CDR1 DFQATT and CDR2 SNEGSKA (reference sequence). With V trimmed by 6 bases and J by 3 bases, 10 bases remained unmatched. This CDR3 region has 14 residues. CDR3 nucleotide sequence: TGCAGTGCCAGACCTTGGACAGGAAAAGAGACCCAGTACTTC. As protein: CSARPWTGKETQYF.

This clonotype came up many times. The chain joins TRBV28 to TRBJ1-2, with D hard to call. V lost 6 bases to trimming and J lost 4 bases, with 9 bases between them. Germline CDR1 and CDR2: MDHEN and SYDVKM. The CDR3 runs 12 residues. DNA for the CDR3: TGTGCCAGCAGGCCCCCTGGCTATGGCTACACCTTC. Translated: CASRPPGYGYTF.

The table lists this clonotype with a count of one. With a much larger clone just one base away, this may be a read error. The J gene is TRBJ1-5, the V gene TRBV20-1; D is perhaps TRBD1 (5 bases). Trimming cost V 3 bases and J 3 bases, with 15 bases left between them. The CDR3 runs to 15 residues. Germline-derived CDR1 and CDR2 are DFQATT and SNEGSKA (reference sequence). Here the CDR3 DNA reads TGCAGTGCTAGTGGGGGTTGGGGTTTCAATCAGCCCCAGCATTTT. Encoded protein: CSASGGWGFNQPQHF.

This sequence joins TRBV7-8 and TRBJ1-1; a possible D gene is TRBD1 (5 bases). The CDR3 spans 16 residues. Germline CDR1 is SGHVS and CDR2 is FQNEAQ. The germline V and J ends were trimmed by 5 bases and 4 bases, with 20 bases remaining between them. This CDR3 is CASSLGVGAPSTEAFF. The CDR3 DNA follows: TGTGCCAGCAGCCTAGGGGTAGGGGCCCCGAGCACTGAAGCTTTCTTT.

A few counts support this clonotype. The chain couples TRBV6-1 to TRBJ2-7; 10 bases map to TRBD2. Germline V gene lookup returns CDR1 MNHNS and CDR2 SASEGT. The CDR3 runs to 15 residues. The ends lost 7 bases at V and 2 bases at J; junction bases unmatched: 8. DNA of the CDR3: TGTGCCAGCAACCGCTGGACTAGCGGAACCTACGAGCAGTACTTC. This sequence encodes CASNRWTSGTYEQYF.

The gene calls are TRBV24-1 and TRBJ1-5; the match to TRBD1 covers 7 bases. The CDR3 loop spans 16 amino acids. J gave up 2 bases and V 3 bases, and 6 bases lay outside the gene matches. Germline V gene data show CDR1 as KGHDR and CDR2 as SFDVKD. The CDR3 coding sequence is TGTGCCACCAGTGATGCGCTAACAGGGGGCAATCAGCCCCAGCATTTT. Amino acid sequence: CATSDALTGGNQPQHF.

The chain has TRBV11-2 and TRBJ2-1, with 7 bases identical to TRBD1. Germline V gives CDR1 SGHAT, CDR2 FQNNGV. V shed 5 bases, J shed 1 base, and the junction held 17 bases outside the gene matches. The CDR3 totals 19 residues. The DNA for the CDR3 is TGTGCCAGCAGCCCCTTCCGAGGGGGCCATGCAGGGTCCTACAATGAGCAGTTCTTC. This sequence encodes CASSPFRGGHAGSYNEQFF.

This clonotype has more than one count but fewer than ten. This rearrangement joins TRBV5-1 to TRBJ2-6; D ambiguous. Germline loops: CDR1 SGHRS, CDR2 YFSETQ. This CDR3 has 17 residues. V shed 0 bases and J shed 1 base, with 11 bases lying between them. The CDR3 spells CASSLGSQNSGANVLTF. The CDR3 DNA reads TGCGCCAGCAGCTTGGGGTCCCAGAATTCTGGGGCCAACGTCCTGACTTTC.

This clonotype was counted ten times or more. This chain joins TRBV6-2 or TRBV6-3 and TRBJ2-5; 10 bases align to TRBD2. CDR1 and CDR2 from the germline V gene are MNHEY and SVGEGT. Unmatched junction bases numbered 7, after V lost 6 bases and J lost 0 bases. The CDR3 is made up of 16 amino acids. CDR3 sequence: CASSPNSGRNQETQYF. The DNA for the CDR3 is TGTGCCAGCAGCCCTAATAGCGGGAGGAACCAAGAGACCCAGTACTTC.

The genes are TRBV12-3 or TRBV12-4 and TRBJ1-1; a weak D match, TRBD1 (5 bases). Trimming pared 4 bases from V and 7 bases from J, leaving 13 bases between. The CDR3 extends over 13 amino acids. CDR3 bases: TGTGCCAGCAGTTCCGAGGGACGGATTGAAGCTTTCTTT. This encodes CASSSEGRIEAFF.

The table lists this clonotype with many counts. The chain uses TRBV10-2 and TRBJ2-7, with D uncertain. The germline CDR1 and CDR2 sequences are WSHSY and SAAADI. The CDR3 contains 12 residues. V dropped 8 bases and J dropped 3 bases, with 11 bases sitting between them. The CDR3 DNA reads as TGCGCCAGCCTGATTCCGGGCTACGAGCAGTACTTC. Encoded protein: CASLIPGYEQYF.

The table lists this clonotype with many counts. This chain links TRBV9 with TRBJ1-2, with 7 positions matching TRBD1. The CDR3 has 14 residues. Germline CDR1 and CDR2: SGDLS and YYNGEE. The J segment lost 6 bases and the V segment lost 6 bases, leaving 11 bases of the junction unmatched. DNA of the CDR3: TGTGCCAGCAACAAGTGGGACAGCAGAAATGGCTACACCTTC. Translating gives CASNKWDSRNGYTF. Full variable domain (remainder filled in from reference TRBV9 and TRBJ1-2): DSGVTQTPKHLITATGQRVTLRCSPRSGDLSVYWYQQSLDQGLQFLIQYYNGEERAKGNILERFSAQQFPDLHSELNLSSLELGDSALYFCASNKWDSRNGYTFGSGTRLTVV.

The chain carries TRBV2 and TRBJ1-2, with D tentatively TRBD1 (5 bases). CDR1 is SNHLY, CDR2 FYNNEI, per germline. CDR3 length: 11 residues. The V end was cut by 8 bases, the J end by 9 bases, with 13 bases between. The CDR3 bases are TGTGCCAGCGTGGTTGGGGGTAGCTACACCTTC. Translating it yields CASVVGGSYTF.

This clonotype has a count of ten or more. The genes are TRBV29-1 and TRBJ2-7; D possibly corresponds to TRBD1 (6 bases). From germline, CDR1 is SQVTM and CDR2 ANQGSEA. V dropped 5 bases and J dropped 3 bases, with 14 bases sitting between them. This CDR3 spans 13 amino acids. The CDR3 nucleotides are TGCAGCGTTTTGAGGCAGGGGAACTACGAGCAGTACTTC. Amino acid sequence: CSVLRQGNYEQYF.

J is TRBJ2-7 and V is TRBV12-3 or TRBV12-4; 11 bases are a match to TRBD1. The CDR3 sequence is 14 residues long. The J segment lost 5 bases and the V segment lost 5 bases, leaving 5 bases of the junction unmatched. The CDR3 loop reads CASSRGQGEDEQYF. Written as DNA, the CDR3 is TGTGCCAGCAGTAGGGGACAGGGGGAAGACGAGCAGTACTTC.

This clonotype has at least ten counts. The chain joins TRBV19 to TRBJ1-1, with D tentatively TRBD1 (5 bases). The CDR3 loop spans 18 amino acids. The V end lost 5 bases, the J end lost 0 bases, and 22 bases lay between the germline ends. Germline-derived CDR1 and CDR2 are LNHDA and SQIVND (reference sequence). The CDR3 DNA reads as TGTGCCAGTAGTTTCTCACAGGACCGATTTACCATGAACACTGAAGCTTTCTTT. Amino acids: CASSFSQDRFTMNTEAFF.

This clonotype was seen more than once but under ten times. The chain combines TRBV4-1 with TRBJ1-3; D is possibly TRBD1 (5 bases). The CDR3 extends over 16 amino acids. Germline loops: CDR1 MGHRA, CDR2 YSYEKL. Trimming removed 0 bases at V and 0 bases at J, with 9 bases between. Here the CDR3 reads CASSQEGALSGNTIYF. CDR3 in DNA: TGCGCCAGCAGCCAAGAAGGGGCCCTCTCTGGAAACACCATATATTTT.

The gene calls are TRBV19 and TRBJ1-5; D might be TRBD1 (5 bases). The ends were cut back, 10 bases at V and 7 bases at J, with 17 bases in the middle. Germline V gives CDR1 LNHDA, CDR2 SQIVND (reference sequence). The CDR3 loop spans 13 amino acids. The CDR3 DNA is TGTGCCAATAACCAGGGATGGGTCCAGCCCCAGCATTTT. This encodes CANNQGWVQPQHF.